This T cell receptor beta chain was identified in a study of radiotherapy plus CTLA-4 blockade in lung cancer. Study as a whole: Objective responses arose in roughly 20% of patients, and 31% experienced disease control. Whole-study results and caveats: Interferon-beta and early blood T cell clone dynamics reportedly predicted response best. Following radiotherapy plus ipilimumab, tumor-derived TCR clones expanded in the blood.

Alongside CTLA-4 blockade with ipilimumab, patients with chemo-refractory metastatic non-small-cell lung cancer received focal radiation. A note on this clone: The antigen is unknown.

Repertoires were generated with immunoSEQ multiplex PCR, while TCRdb's copy carries only in-frame clones and drops some. In the table there are some 110,000 clones, approximately 90% of which are singletons. The germline V gene encodes CDR1 SGHAT and CDR2 FQNNGV. The V end was cut by 1 base, the J end by 4 bases, with 14 bases between. The CDR3 has 16 amino acids. The sequences come from peripheral blood, collected from a patient treated with radiotherapy plus ipilimumab. The clonotype comes from a human donor with non-small cell lung cancer that progressed on radiotherapy plus ipilimumab. The V and J genes are TRBV11-2 and TRBJ1-3; a weak D match, TRBD1 (5 bases). This chain's CDR3 is CASSLARQGWGNTIYF. The CDR3 DNA reads as TGTGCCAGCAGCTTAGCTCGGCAGGGCTGGGGAAACACCATATATTTT.